This T cell receptor (beta chain) is drawn from a study of T-cell memory formation after mild COVID-19. Points from the study as a whole: Cross-reactive memory apparently joined, as some responding clones appeared in pre-infection memory. Clones from the second wave (peaking day 37) had unconfirmed SARS-CoV-2 specificity.

The CDR3 extends over 13 amino acids. V lost 2 bases and J 4 bases, leaving 8 bases between the germline ends. The germline gives CDR1 MDHEN, CDR2 SYDVKM. This clonotype was seen only a few times. Its antigen remains unidentified. TCRdb redid the calling of the 5' RACE reads with MiXCR, one entry per CDR3 protein. The table lists approximately 390,000 distinct CDR3 sequences, approximately 15% of them singletons. The chain is built from TRBV28 and TRBJ1-2, with D unclear. The clonotype originates from a man younger than 30 who had mild COVID-19 (a few samples of this study predate the infection). Cell type and time point are not known. Source material: PBMCs or a T cell subset sorted from them (not recorded which). CDR3 in amino acids: CASSLGAGYGYTF. The CDR3 DNA sequence: TGTGCCAGCAGTTTAGGTGCAGGCTATGGCTACACCTTC.